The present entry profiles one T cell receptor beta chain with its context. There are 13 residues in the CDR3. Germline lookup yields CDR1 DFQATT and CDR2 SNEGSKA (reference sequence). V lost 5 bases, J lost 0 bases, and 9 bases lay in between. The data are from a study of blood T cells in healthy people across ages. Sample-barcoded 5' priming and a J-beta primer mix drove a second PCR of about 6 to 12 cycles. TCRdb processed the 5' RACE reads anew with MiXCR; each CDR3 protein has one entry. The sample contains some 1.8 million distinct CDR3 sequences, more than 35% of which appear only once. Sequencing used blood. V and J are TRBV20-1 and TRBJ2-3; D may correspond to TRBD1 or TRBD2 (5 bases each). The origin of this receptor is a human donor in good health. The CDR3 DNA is TGCAGTGCTCCGGGACGGAGCACAGATACGCAGTATTTT. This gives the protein CSAPGRSTDTQYF.